Described below is a single T cell receptor beta chain sequence and its context. Germline-derived CDR1 and CDR2 are MNHEY and SMNVEV (reference sequence). The CDR3 is 15 amino acids. The V end was cut by 5 bases, the J end by 3 bases, with 17 bases between. These data are taken from a study of shared clonotypes between healthy human individuals. Produced via immunoSEQ multiplex PCR; TCRdb's table is partial and in-frame only. The sample gives hundreds of thousands of clones, roughly 95% of which show up once; 0.11% is in the top ten. The naive CD8 fraction comprised CD45RO-negative cells positively selected for CCR7 and excluded terminally differentiated effector memory CD45RA+ cells.

The receptor comes from a woman under 40 in good health. J is TRBJ2-7 and V is TRBV27; perhaps D is TRBD1 or TRBD2 (6 bases each). What was sequenced was naive CD8+ T cells sorted from blood. CDR3 region: CASSQENKGGYEQYF. The DNA for the CDR3 is TGTGCCAGCAGTCAGGAAAACAAGGGGGGCTACGAGCAGTACTTC.